These 20 T cell receptor beta chains originate from one sample sequenced in a study of T cells in Graves' hyperthyroidism and ophthalmopathy. Amplification targeted TCR beta CDR3 regions from RNA transcripts. Carried out on the TCR CDR3, a first-round RT-PCR used the HTBI primer set. TCRdb itself ran the multiplex PCR reads through MiXCR, one entry per CDR3 protein. The table records roughly 380,000 distinct CDR3 sequences, more than 11% of them present only once. The sequenced sample consisted of blood. Source of these receptors: a woman in her sixties or seventies with Graves' hyperthyroidism.

On this clonotype: This may come from a read error, since a much larger clone is one base off. This chain joins TRBV5-1 and TRBJ2-7; 7 positions agree with TRBD2. The CDR3 length is 15 residues. J was trimmed by 6 bases and V by 5 bases; bases with no gene match: 14. Germline CDR1 reads SGHRS; CDR2 reads YFSETQ. This CDR3 reads CASSAGSGVFCEQYF. The CDR3 bases are TGCGCCAGCAGTGCGGGAAGCGGGGTATTCTGCGAGCAGTACTTC.

The sample holds many counts of this clonotype. This sequence joins TRBV12-3 or TRBV12-4 and TRBJ2-3; TRBD1 aligns across 8 bases. Trimming removed 5 bases from V and 6 bases from J; junction bases left unmatched: 13. This CDR3 region has 16 residues. The CDR3 DNA follows: TGTGCCAGCAGTACCTCCCGGACAGGGCTTCCTGATACGCAGTATTTT. Translated, it gives CASSTSRTGLPDTQYF.

Ten or more counts support this clonotype. The rearrangement uses TRBV5-1 and TRBJ2-1; no definite D call. Per the germline V gene, CDR1 is SGHRS and CDR2 is YFSETQ. The CDR3 has 12 amino acids. The V end was cut by 2 bases, the J end by 10 bases, with 10 bases between. The CDR3 region has the DNA TGCGCCAGCAGCTTTCTAGGACGCGAGCAGTTCTTC. This gives the protein CASSFLGREQFF.

In its sample, this clonotype was seen a few times. The CDR3 spells CASSDQGSRGTQYF. In DNA, the CDR3 is TGTGCCAGCAGTGACCAGGGCAGCCGCGGGACCCAGTACTTC. This chain links TRBV6-2 or TRBV6-3 with TRBJ2-5, with D tentatively TRBD1 (5 bases). V was shortened by 5 bases and J by 7 bases, with 17 bases between the two germline ends. Germline values: CDR1 MNHEY, CDR2 SVGEGT. This CDR3 region has 14 residues.

This clonotype was picked up a small number of times. J is TRBJ1-2 and V is TRBV7-2; the D gene is possibly TRBD1 (5 bases). V was clipped by 5 bases and J by 6 bases, with 19 bases between them. The CDR3 runs to 15 residues. Looked up from germline, CDR1 is SGHTA and CDR2 is FQGNSA. CDR3 region: CASSGGGLNSDGYTF. The CDR3 DNA follows: TGTGCCAGCAGCGGGGGAGGGTTAAATTCGGATGGCTACACCTTC. Using reference TRBV7-2 and TRBJ1-2 for the parts outside the CDR3, the full variable domain is GAGVSQSPSNKVTEKGKDVELRCDPISGHTALYWYRQSLGQGLEFLIYFQGNSAPDKSGLPSDRFSAERTGGSVSTLTIQRTQQEDSAVYLCASSGGGLNSDGYTFGSGTRLTVV.

There are many counts of this clonotype. The chain couples TRBV20-1 to TRBJ2-2; the match to TRBD2 covers 13 bases. The CDR3 covers 14 residues. V shed 6 bases, J shed 5 bases, and the junction held 3 bases outside the gene matches. Germline values: CDR1 DFQATT, CDR2 SNEGSKA (reference sequence). In DNA, the CDR3 is TGCAGTGCGCAGGGACTAGCGGGAACCGGGGAGCTGTTTTTT. Protein product: CSAQGLAGTGELFF.

The table lists this clonotype with a few counts. The V call is TRBV10-3, the J call TRBJ2-3; 10 bases agree with TRBD1. The CDR3 is made up of 20 amino acids. The germline gives CDR1 ENHRY, CDR2 SYGVKD. V lost 4 bases to trimming and J lost 3 bases; unmatched junction nucleotides: 19. CDR3 loop: CAISGLGRLRQGAGTDTQYF. CDR3 bases: TGTGCCATCAGTGGCCTCGGGCGGCTTAGACAGGGGGCCGGTACAGATACGCAGTATTTT.

With respect to this clonotype: A much larger clone lies one base from this, so it may be a read error. The V call is TRBV7-9, the J call TRBJ2-7, with D possibly being TRBD1 (5 bases). The CDR3 extends over 13 amino acids. Trimming left V 1 base short and J 3 bases short, with 7 bases between. Germline V gene data show CDR1 as SEHNR and CDR2 as FQNEAQ (reference sequence). This CDR3 reads CASSLDRFYEQYF. Here the CDR3 DNA reads TGTGCCAGCAGCTTAGACAGGTTCTACGAGCAGTACTTC. Looking up the rest from reference TRBV7-9 and TRBJ2-7 gives the full variable domain: DTGVSQNPRHKITKRGQNVTFRCDPISEHNRLYWYRQTLGQGPEFLTYFQNEAQLEKSRLLSDRFSAERPKGSFSTLEIQRTEQGDSAMYLCASSLDRFYEQYFGPGTRLTVT.

This clonotype was found many times. V usage is TRBV4-2 and J usage is TRBJ2-1; TRBD1 is a possible D gene (5 bases). Germline V gene sequence: CDR1 LGHNA, CDR2 YNFKEQ. The germline V and J ends were trimmed by 1 base and 10 bases, with 14 bases remaining between them. The CDR3 covers 14 residues. The DNA of the CDR3 is TGTGCCAGCAGCCAAGTAGGTGGATCAGGGGAGCAGTTCTTC. This gives the protein CASSQVGGSGEQFF.

The gene calls are TRBV6-5 and TRBJ1-1; 9 bases map to TRBD1. V lost 0 bases and J lost 5; bases outside the gene matches: 4. The CDR3 covers 15 residues. Germline CDR1 and CDR2: MNHEY and SVGAGI. The CDR3 sequence: CASSYSGQGATEAFF. The CDR3 DNA sequence: TGTGCCAGCAGTTACTCGGGACAGGGTGCTACTGAAGCTTTCTTT.

This clonotype appeared many times. The V gene is TRBV5-1, the J gene TRBJ2-4, with D perhaps matching TRBD2 (5 bases). This CDR3 spans 14 amino acids. V was pared by 4 bases and J by 0 bases, with 8 bases between. Germline CDR1 is SGHRS and CDR2 is YFSETQ. CDR3 coding DNA: TGCGCCAGCAGCCCGGGATCAGCCAAAAACATTCAGTACTTC. Its translation: CASSPGSAKNIQYF.

This clonotype was detected ten times or more. The chain combines TRBV27 with TRBJ2-3, with 11 bases identical to TRBD2. Per germline, CDR1 MNHEY and CDR2 SMNVEV (reference sequence). V lost 4 bases and J lost 5; bases outside the gene matches: 5. The CDR3 spans 15 residues. The CDR3 DNA sequence: TGTGCCAGCAGTTCACTAGCGGGAGACAGAGATACGCAGTATTTT. Protein: CASSSLAGDRDTQYF.

The sample holds many counts of this clonotype. The chain links TRBV10-3 to TRBJ1-5, with D maybe TRBD1 (6 bases). Trimming shortened V by 6 bases and J by 2 bases, and 11 bases separated the two germline ends. The CDR3 has 14 residues. CDR1 is ENHRY and CDR2 is SYGVKD in the germline V gene. The CDR3 sequence is CAISKTGGNQPQHF. The CDR3 bases are TGTGCCATCAGCAAGACAGGTGGCAATCAGCCCCAGCATTTT.

This clonotype was counted at least ten times. The genes are TRBV5-1 and TRBJ1-1; TRBD1 might be the D (5 bases). V gave up 3 bases and J gave up 1 base, with 10 bases separating them. Germline assignment: CDR1 SGHRS and CDR2 YFSETQ. The CDR3 contains 14 residues. Here the CDR3 reads CASSSQGPNTEAFF. DNA of the CDR3: TGCGCCAGCAGCTCTCAGGGACCGAACACTGAAGCTTTCTTT.

Only a few counts were recorded for this clonotype. The chain uses TRBV6-2 or TRBV6-3 and TRBJ1-1, with 7 bases aligning to TRBD1. V trimming: 5 bases; J trimming: 5 bases; junction bases outside the gene matches: 8. The germline V gene encodes CDR1 MNHEY and CDR2 SVGEGT. This CDR3 is built from 14 residues. The CDR3 nucleotides are TGTGCCAGCAGTCATGGGACAGAAGGTACTGAAGCTTTCTTT. Amino acids: CASSHGTEGTEAFF.

This clonotype was seen repeatedly, ten times or more. This sequence joins TRBV11-3 and TRBJ2-3; 10 nucleotides agree with TRBD2. Germline V gene sequence: CDR1 SGHNT, CDR2 YENEEA. The CDR3 runs 15 residues. Unmatched junction bases numbered 8, after V lost 9 bases and J lost 2 bases. CDR3 residues: CASKASGGSTDTQYF. The DNA for the CDR3 is TGTGCCAGTAAAGCTAGCGGGGGATCCACAGATACGCAGTATTTT.

V and J are TRBV5-1 and TRBJ2-3; possible D gene TRBD2, 5 bases. The CDR3 has 13 residues. The V and J ends lost 4 bases and 5 bases respectively, with 11 bases between them. CDR1 and CDR2 from the germline V gene are SGHRS and YFSETQ. CDR3 sequence: CASSHPRGDTQYF. Here the CDR3 DNA reads TGCGCCAGCAGCCACCCCCGGGGAGATACGCAGTATTTT.

In its sample, this clonotype was seen a few times. This chain links TRBV5-6 with TRBJ2-1, with 9 bases lining up with TRBD1. The CDR3 runs 12 residues. Germline V gives CDR1 SGHDT, CDR2 YYEEEE. With 0 bases clipped from V and 15 bases from J, the junction kept 4 bases outside the gene matches. In nucleotides, the CDR3 is TGTGCCAGCAGCTTGGTGGACAGGGGAAGGTTCTTC. This sequence encodes CASSLVDRGRFF.

This clonotype was seen repeatedly, ten times or more. This rearrangement joins TRBV2 to TRBJ1-4; D may be TRBD1 (6 bases). V was clipped by 4 bases and J by 5 bases, with 11 bases between them. The CDR3 is 14 residues long. Looked up from germline, CDR1 is SNHLY and CDR2 is FYNNEI. CDR3 loop: CASSATGLNEKLFF. The CDR3 DNA sequence: TGTGCCAGCAGTGCTACAGGGCTAAATGAAAAACTGTTTTTT.

This clonotype was counted only a few times. This sequence joins TRBV7-9 and TRBJ2-7; D is ambiguous. The V gene's germline CDR1 is SEHNR and CDR2 FQNEAQ (reference sequence). V lost 2 bases, J lost 7 bases, and 12 bases lay in between. The CDR3 extends over 13 amino acids. Here the CDR3 reads CASSLMPSAEQYF. The CDR3 nucleotides are TGTGCCAGCAGCTTAATGCCCAGCGCGGAGCAGTACTTC.